These 30 T cell receptor beta chains were all obtained from the same sample, sequenced in a study of T cell repertoires in cytomegalovirus infection. TCRdb called the reads again in MiXCR, with one record for every CDR3 protein. The profile covers some 99,000 distinct CDR3 sequences, with approximately 28% appearing a single time and approximately 78% taken by the ten largest. These receptors' targets are unknown. This material consisted of CD8+ T cells from cultured PBMCs, taken from culture after CMV antigen stimulation. The receptor source for this set is a human donor in good health (CMV status not recorded). Some clones in this sample may be carry-over from other donors' samples.

Of note for this clonotype: A read error may explain this, as a much larger clone is one base away. This CDR3 is missing its conserved last phenylalanine or tryptophan, likely due to a read error. V is TRBV5-1 and J is TRBJ2-7, with D hard to call. Trimming removed 3 bases at V and 0 bases at J, with 10 bases between. Germline loops: CDR1 SGHRS, CDR2 YFSETQ. The CDR3 loop spans 14 amino acids. The CDR3 region is CASSSDGRSYEQYS. CDR3 in DNA: TGCGCCAGCAGCTCCGACGGGCGCTCCTACGAGCAGTACTCC.

This clonotype has at least ten counts. The chain is built from TRBV12-3 or TRBV12-4 and TRBJ2-1, with TRBD2 as a possible D gene (6 bases). CDR3 size: 15 residues. The germline V and J ends were trimmed by 6 bases and 7 bases, with 19 bases remaining between them. The CDR3 region has the DNA TGTGCCAGCAGCCCCGGACTACCTCTAGGGAATGAGCAGTTCTTC. Protein sequence: CASSPGLPLGNEQFF.

This chain joins TRBV7-6 and TRBJ2-3; 10 bases agree with TRBD2. The V and J ends lost 2 bases and 6 bases, in that order; junction bases with no gene match: 11. Germline CDR1 is SGHVS and CDR2 is FNYEAQ. The CDR3 sequence is 17 residues long. In DNA, the CDR3 is TGTGCCAGCAGCTTACTAGGTAGCGGGGGGCCAGGTGATACGCAGTATTTT. Its protein product is CASSLLGSGGPGDTQYF. The full variable domain, in which reference TRBV7-6 and TRBJ2-3 provide the parts outside the CDR3, is GAGVSQSPRYKVTKRGQDVALRCDPISGHVSLYWYRQALGQGPEFLTYFNYEAQQDKSGLPNDRFSAERPEGSISTLTIQRTEQRDSAMYRCASSLLGSGGPGDTQYFGPGTRLTVL.

This clonotype was counted once. This chain uses TRBV20-1 with TRBJ2-7, with D perhaps being TRBD1 or TRBD2 (5 bases each). The CDR3 spans 14 residues. The V gene's germline CDR1 is DFQATT and CDR2 SNEGSKA (reference sequence). V was pared by 3 bases and J by 7 bases, with 19 bases between. Written as DNA, the CDR3 is TGCAGTGCTAGCAGCCGGGGCCCCTTATTAGAGCAGTACTTC. As protein: CSASSRGPLLEQYF.

This clonotype showed up many times. The chain uses TRBV7-2 and TRBJ2-7; 9 nucleotides align to TRBD1. The germline CDR1 and CDR2 sequences are SGHTA and FQGNSA. J lost 3 bases, V lost 5 bases, and 8 bases had no gene match. This CDR3 region has 15 residues. The CDR3 sequence: CASSTPDRGLYEQYF. In nucleotides, the CDR3 is TGTGCCAGCAGCACCCCGGACAGGGGACTCTACGAGCAGTACTTC.

J is TRBJ2-7 and V is TRBV4-1, with D perhaps given as TRBD1 or TRBD2 (5 bases each). V dropped 5 bases and J dropped 0 bases, with 26 bases sitting between them. Germline CDR1 MGHRA, CDR2 YSYEKL. This CDR3 region has 19 residues. CDR3 bases: TGCGCCAGCAGCTTTAGTCCCAGGGTACAGCGGACAATCTCCTACGAGCAGTACTTC. Amino acid sequence: CASSFSPRVQRTISYEQYF.

Here the CDR3 reads CASRAGGQGNEQFF. The CDR3 DNA follows: TGTGCCAGCAGGGCGGGGGGGCAGGGCAATGAGCAGTTCTTC. This chain links TRBV28 with TRBJ2-1; 9 bases are shared with TRBD2. Germline-derived CDR1 and CDR2 are MDHEN and SYDVKM. CDR3 size: 14 residues. V was clipped by 6 bases and J by 6 bases; unmatched bases: 6.

The V and J genes are TRBV12-3 or TRBV12-4 and TRBJ1-5, with D hard to call. The V gene lost 4 bases and the J gene lost 5 bases, with 12 bases spanning the gap. The CDR3 is 14 residues long. The CDR3 region has the DNA TGTGCCAGCAGTTCCGACCGGACGTATCAGCCCCAGCATTTT. It codes for CASSSDRTYQPQHF.

This chain joins TRBV6-4 and TRBJ2-1; 13 nucleotides align to TRBD2. V trimming: 4 bases; J trimming: 8 bases; junction bases outside the gene matches: 2. The CDR3 totals 14 residues. The germline V gene has CDR1 MRHNA and CDR2 SNTAGT. This chain's CDR3 is CASSAGLAGDEQFF. As DNA, the CDR3 is TGTGCCAGCAGTGCCGGACTAGCGGGAGATGAGCAGTTCTTC.

The genes are TRBV20-1 and TRBJ1-1; 10 bases align to TRBD1. Germline V gene sequence: CDR1 DFQATT, CDR2 SNEGSKA (reference sequence). V lost 0 bases and J lost 0; bases outside the gene matches: 4. The CDR3 consists of 16 residues. CDR3 DNA sequence: TGCAGTGCTAGAGATTTGGACAGGGGGATGAACACTGAAGCTTTCTTT. Protein sequence: CSARDLDRGMNTEAFF.

The chain couples TRBV6-1 to TRBJ2-2, with 9 bases that match TRBD1. Germline V gene lookup returns CDR1 MNHNS and CDR2 SASEGT. Unmatched junction bases numbered 12, after V lost 10 bases and J lost 6 bases. The CDR3 consists of 15 residues. CDR3 nucleotide sequence: TGTGCCACACCTCTGAAACAGGGGGCGCCCGGGGAGCTGTTTTTT. It yields the protein CATPLKQGAPGELFF.

The chain joins TRBV5-1 to TRBJ2-7; TRBD2 is a possible D gene (6 bases). V was clipped by 0 bases and J by 6 bases, with 10 bases between them. This CDR3 has 13 amino acids. Germline values: CDR1 SGHRS, CDR2 YFSETQ. CDR3 sequence reads: CASSLESGGEQYF. In nucleotides, the CDR3 is TGCGCCAGCAGCTTGGAATCCGGGGGCGAGCAGTACTTC.

J is TRBJ1-1 and V is TRBV6-5, with D unclear. V lost 5 bases, J lost 1 base, and 14 bases lay in between. The CDR3 sequence is 15 residues long. Germline CDR1 is MNHEY and CDR2 is SVGAGI. CDR3 in DNA: TGTGCCAGCAGTCCCGAGGCAGACTGGAACACTGAAGCTTTCTTT. The encoded protein is CASSPEADWNTEAFF.

The V gene is TRBV20-1, the J gene TRBJ2-1; weak D call: TRBD2 (5 bases). The CDR3 totals 12 residues. Between the trimmed V and J ends, which lost 4 bases and 9 bases, there was a span of 13 bases. The germline CDR1 and CDR2 sequences are DFQATT and SNEGSKA (reference sequence). The CDR3 DNA reads TGCAGTGCTAATGGGCTAGCCGCTGAGCAGTTCTTC. It codes for CSANGLAAEQFF.

The chain recombines TRBV29-1 with TRBJ1-1, with D hard to call. The CDR3 has 13 amino acids. Between the trimmed V and J ends, which lost 0 bases and 4 bases, there was a span of 9 bases. Germline V gene lookup returns CDR1 SQVTM and CDR2 ANQGSEA. CDR3 bases: TGCAGCGTTGAAGATCAAGGTGGCACTGAAGCTTTCTTT. Encoded protein: CSVEDQGGTEAFF.

This clonotype was found many times. J is TRBJ2-3 and V is TRBV28, with 7 positions matching TRBD2. J lost 3 bases, V lost 5 bases, and 11 bases had no gene match. CDR3 size: 16 residues. Germline V lookup: CDR1 MDHEN, CDR2 SYDVKM. CDR3 coding DNA: TGTGCCAGCAGTCCCGATCCGAGCGGGATGACAGATACGCAGTATTTT. Encoded protein: CASSPDPSGMTDTQYF.

A note on this clonotype: One end of the junction is discordant with germline, which a read error may explain. The chain employs TRBV14 and TRBJ2-3; tentatively, D is TRBD2 (6 bases). This CDR3 contains 16 residues. Per the germline V gene, CDR1 is SGHDN and CDR2 is FVKESK. The CDR3 DNA is TGTGCCAGCAGCCAAATAGGCGGTGGCGGGGCAGATGCGCAGTATTTT. It is translated as CASSQIGGGGADAQYF.

The chain combines TRBV7-8 with TRBJ1-6; 7 bases are a match to TRBD1. The CDR3 runs 16 residues. J lost 2 bases, V lost 3 bases, and 4 bases had no gene match. Germline V CDR1 and CDR2: SGHVS, FQNEAQ. The chain's CDR3 is CASSLGGTAYNSPLHF. The CDR3 region has the DNA TGTGCCAGCAGCTTGGGTGGGACAGCCTATAATTCACCCCTCCACTTT.

The genes are TRBV20-1 and TRBJ2-1; 8 bases agree with TRBD2. V lost 1 base and J lost 2; bases outside the gene matches: 7. The CDR3 has 16 amino acids. Germline V CDR1 and CDR2: DFQATT, SNEGSKA (reference sequence). CDR3 in amino acids: CSARAGGGLTYNEQFF. The CDR3 DNA sequence: TGCAGTGCTAGAGCGGGCGGGGGGCTTACCTACAATGAGCAGTTCTTC.

This clonotype showed up many times. The chain joins TRBV7-9 to TRBJ2-2, with D perhaps TRBD2 (6 bases). This CDR3 has 16 residues. Germline values: CDR1 SEHNR, CDR2 FQNEAQ (reference sequence). The V and J ends lost 5 bases and 2 bases respectively, with 15 bases between them. CDR3 loop: CASSHLAGRNTGELFF. CDR3 DNA: TGTGCCAGCAGCCACCTTGCGGGGAGAAACACCGGGGAGCTGTTTTTT.

The V and J genes are TRBV4-1 and TRBJ2-3; 8 bases fit TRBD2. The CDR3 is 14 amino acids. V lost 4 bases and J lost 4; bases outside the gene matches: 4. Looked up from germline, CDR1 is MGHRA and CDR2 is YSYEKL. The CDR3 region has the DNA TGCGCCAGCAGCCCCGGGGGGGAGGCAGATACGCAGTATTTT. Amino acids: CASSPGGEADTQYF.

The chain links TRBV7-9 to TRBJ1-5, with D perhaps TRBD1 (6 bases). Trimming pared 4 bases from V and 9 bases from J, leaving 10 bases between. CDR1 is SEHNR, CDR2 FQNEAQ, per germline (reference sequence). This CDR3 is built from 12 residues. In DNA form, the CDR3 reads TGTGCCAGCAGCTGGAGGGGGGGGCCCCAGCATTTT. Residues: CASSWRGGPQHF. Full variable domain (remainder filled in from reference TRBV7-9 and TRBJ1-5): DTGVSQNPRHKITKRGQNVTFRCDPISEHNRLYWYRQTLGQGPEFLTYFQNEAQLEKSRLLSDRFSAERPKGSFSTLEIQRTEQGDSAMYLCASSWRGGPQHFGDGTRLSIL.

Only a few counts were recorded for this clonotype. V gene TRBV29-1 combines with J gene TRBJ2-5, with 8 positions matching TRBD2. Germline CDR1 is SQVTM and CDR2 is ANQGSEA. V gave up 4 bases and J gave up 2 bases; unmatched junction bases: 6. This CDR3 spans 14 amino acids. CDR3 bases: TGCAGCGTTGCCGGCGGGGGGTCTCAAGAGACCCAGTACTTC. It is translated as CSVAGGGSQETQYF.

There are a few counts of this clonotype. This sequence joins TRBV12-3 or TRBV12-4 and TRBJ2-2; 7 bases fit TRBD2. The CDR3 has 13 amino acids. Germline trimming cut 10 bases from V and 4 bases from J; bases unmatched to any gene: 6. CDR3 amino acids: CATRDYLTGELFF. In DNA, the CDR3 is TGTGCCACCCGGGACTACCTCACCGGGGAGCTGTTTTTT.

This clonotype was seen a few times. The V gene is TRBV7-9, the J gene TRBJ2-7; 8 bases agree with TRBD1. The CDR3 length is 16 residues. From germline, CDR1 is SEHNR and CDR2 FQNEAQ (reference sequence). V shed 5 bases and J 3 bases; nucleotides not matched to a gene: 12. The CDR3 DNA follows: TGTGCCAGCAGCACCCCCGGACAGGGAGCCGACTACGAGCAGTACTTC. Protein: CASSTPGQGADYEQYF.

The J gene is TRBJ2-3, the V gene TRBV30; TRBD2 agrees at 14 bases. CDR1 and CDR2 from the germline V gene are GTSNPN and SVGIG (reference sequence). The CDR3 extends over 15 amino acids. J was trimmed by 2 bases and V by 5 bases; bases with no gene match: 3. DNA of the CDR3: TGTGCCTGGGGGACTAGCGGGGGCCTCACAGATACGCAGTATTTT. Residues: CAWGTSGGLTDTQYF.

This clonotype was observed at least ten times. V gene TRBV7-2 combines with J gene TRBJ2-3; 8 nucleotides match TRBD2. With V trimmed by 2 bases and J by 1 base, 8 bases remained unmatched. The CDR3 is 17 amino acids. Germline values: CDR1 SGHTA, CDR2 FQGNSA. CDR3: CASSLTGGPFRTDTQYF. The CDR3 region has the DNA TGTGCCAGCAGCTTAACGGGGGGGCCCTTCCGCACAGATACGCAGTATTTT. The full variable domain, with the rest looked up from reference TRBV7-2 and TRBJ2-3, is GAGVSQSPSNKVTEKGKDVELRCDPISGHTALYWYRQSLGQGLEFLIYFQGNSAPDKSGLPSDRFSAERTGGSVSTLTIQRTQQEDSAVYLCASSLTGGPFRTDTQYFGPGTRLTVL.

The chain couples TRBV7-2 to TRBJ1-1; D not resolved. The germline V gene encodes CDR1 SGHTA and CDR2 FQGNSA. This CDR3 has 17 residues. V was pared by 3 bases and J by 0 bases, with 17 bases between. CDR3 protein: CASSFSPPATMNTEAFF. The CDR3 DNA sequence: TGTGCCAGCAGCTTTTCCCCGCCAGCTACTATGAACACTGAAGCTTTCTTT.

The rearrangement joins TRBV20-1 to TRBJ2-1, with 7 bases aligning to TRBD2. Trimming at V came to 0 bases and at J to 4 bases, leaving 9 bases not matched to a gene. The CDR3 is made up of 16 amino acids. The germline V gene encodes CDR1 DFQATT and CDR2 SNEGSKA (reference sequence). CDR3 DNA: TGCAGTGCTAGAGATTACCCGGGCGGGAGTTACAATGAGCAGTTCTTC. Its translation is CSARDYPGGSYNEQFF.

This clonotype was recorded many times. The chain carries TRBV28 and TRBJ1-2; tentative D call: TRBD1 (6 bases). The germline V and J ends were trimmed by 1 base and 2 bases, with 11 bases remaining between them. The germline CDR1 and CDR2 sequences are MDHEN and SYDVKM. The CDR3 totals 15 residues. The DNA of the CDR3 is TGTGCCAGCAGTTTATTACCGACAGGAAACTATGGCTACACCTTC. Translating it yields CASSLLPTGNYGYTF.